This T cell receptor beta chain was retrieved from a study of blood T cell repertoires in COVID-19. On the study more broadly: Specimens from acute and convalescent COVID-19 originated in the United States, Italy and Spain. Nucleic acid was either cDNA or gDNA, and it came from T cells, B-cell-depleted T cells, or PBMCs.

Germline CDR1 LNHDA, CDR2 SQIVND (reference sequence). CDR3 length: 15 residues. The V and J ends lost 3 bases and 1 base respectively, with 12 bases between them. How the authors handled the data: Estimated nucleated cell counts came from reference gene primer amplification. Some clones are missing from TCRdb's copy, which holds only in-frame ones; the method was immunoSEQ multiplex PCR. The V and J calls and clone size were taken over from that table, and D and trimming were inferred from the DNA. The sample consists of about 46,000 clones, around 86% of them appearing once. The rearrangement joins TRBV19 to TRBJ2-5; perhaps TRBD2 as D (7 bases). Input material: peripheral blood. The TCR originated in a human donor in a cohort sampled during active COVID-19. CDR3 sequence: CASSMGGLGQETQYF. In DNA, the CDR3 is TGTGCCAGTAGTATGGGGGGGCTAGGCCAAGAGACCCAGTACTTC.